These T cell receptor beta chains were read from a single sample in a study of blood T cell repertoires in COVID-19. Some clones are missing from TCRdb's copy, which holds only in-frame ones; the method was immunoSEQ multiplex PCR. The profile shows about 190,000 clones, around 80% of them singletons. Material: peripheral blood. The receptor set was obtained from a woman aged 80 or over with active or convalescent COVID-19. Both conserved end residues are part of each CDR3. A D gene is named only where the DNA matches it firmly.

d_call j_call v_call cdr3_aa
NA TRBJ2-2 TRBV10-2 CASSSGRGLLTGELFF
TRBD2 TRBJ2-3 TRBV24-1 CATSDLLAGAPDTQYF
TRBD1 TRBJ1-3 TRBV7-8 CASSFRQGYSGNTIYF
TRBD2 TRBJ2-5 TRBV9 CASSVTPRAGEETQYF
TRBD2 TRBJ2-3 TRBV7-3 CASNPGGVSDTQYF
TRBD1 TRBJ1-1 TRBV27 CASSSYDRGAFF
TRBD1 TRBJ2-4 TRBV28 CASSSGTARDIQYF
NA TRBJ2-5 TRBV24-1 CATSDFKDSGTRTQYF
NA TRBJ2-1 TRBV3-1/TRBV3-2 CASSRLRGEQFF
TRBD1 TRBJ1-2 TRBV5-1 CASSYPDRGDYGYTF
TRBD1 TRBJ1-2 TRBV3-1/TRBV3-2 CASSQDRYGQVYYGYTF
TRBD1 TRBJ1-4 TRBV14 CASSRTGMDEKLFF
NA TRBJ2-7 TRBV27 CASSATGLGRSYEQYF
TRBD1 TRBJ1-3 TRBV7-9 CASSLSGTGFSGNTIYF
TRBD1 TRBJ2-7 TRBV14 CASSLGQGLYEQYF
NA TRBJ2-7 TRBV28 CASSRQTGSSYEQYF
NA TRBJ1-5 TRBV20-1 CSASQGAGLEPQHF
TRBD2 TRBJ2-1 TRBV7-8 CASSRTERGLAGSDNEQFF
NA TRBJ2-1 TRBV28 CASSSIGEYYNEQFF
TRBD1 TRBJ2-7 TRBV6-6 CASSIRDSTYEQYF
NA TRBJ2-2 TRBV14 CASSQRRRDTGELFF
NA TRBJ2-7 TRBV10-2 CASSGQRSYEQYF
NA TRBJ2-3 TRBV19 CASSRSGNTDTQYF
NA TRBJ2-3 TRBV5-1 CASSLDSGTDTQYF
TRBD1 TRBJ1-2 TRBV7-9 CASSPSGTEDYYGYTF
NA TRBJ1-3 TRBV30 CAWSVRTFSSGNTIYF
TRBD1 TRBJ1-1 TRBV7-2 CASSFGTGGTEAFF
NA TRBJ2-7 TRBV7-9 CASSSAGKSYEQYF
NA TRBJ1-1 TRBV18 CASSPTRDTEAFF
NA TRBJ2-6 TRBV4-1 CASSQDPSGANVLTF
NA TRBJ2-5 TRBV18 CASSLLQAPQETQYF
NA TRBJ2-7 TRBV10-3 CAISDGGDSYEQYF
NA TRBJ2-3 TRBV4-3 CASSQAAGPSTDTQYF
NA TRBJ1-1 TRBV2 CASSIDSRGTEAFF
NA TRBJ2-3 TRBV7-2 CASRRDTASTPYTQYF